This T cell receptor beta chain was sequenced during a study of blood T cell repertoires in COVID-19. The overall study: T cells, B-cell-depleted T cells, or PBMCs supplied cDNA or gDNA.

In the study's own analysis: Estimation of nucleated cell counts relied on the amplification of reference gene primers. Assay used: immunoSEQ multiplex PCR; TCRdb lists only in-frame clones, some missing. That table furnishes V, J and clone size, whereas the DNA furnished D and trimming. The sample yields fewer than 150,000 clones, roughly 80% seen once. This sequence was found in a woman aged 50 to 65 with acute or convalescent COVID-19. The specimen sequenced was peripheral blood.

The CDR3 region has the DNA TGTGCCAGCAGTTTTAAGAAGGACAGGGGCAACACCGGGGAGCTGTTTTTT. Its protein product is CASSFKKDRGNTGELFF. The V gene is TRBV27, the J gene TRBJ2-2, with TRBD1 matching over 9 bases. This CDR3 contains 17 residues. Germline V gene lookup returns CDR1 MNHEY and CDR2 SMNVEV (reference sequence). The trim removed 3 bases at V and 2 bases at J, leaving 7 bases unmatched.